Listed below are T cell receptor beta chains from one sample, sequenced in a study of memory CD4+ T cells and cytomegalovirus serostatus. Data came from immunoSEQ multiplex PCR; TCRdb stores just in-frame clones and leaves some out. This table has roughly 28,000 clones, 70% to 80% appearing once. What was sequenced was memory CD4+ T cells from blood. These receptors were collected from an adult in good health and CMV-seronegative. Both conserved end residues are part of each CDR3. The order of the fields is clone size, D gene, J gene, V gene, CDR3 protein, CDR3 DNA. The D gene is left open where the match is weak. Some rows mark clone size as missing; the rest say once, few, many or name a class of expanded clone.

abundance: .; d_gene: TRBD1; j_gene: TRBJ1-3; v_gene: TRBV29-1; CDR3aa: CSVVPGQGKRNTIYF; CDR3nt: TGCAGCGTTGTCCCGGGACAGGGGAAAAGAAACACCATATATTTT
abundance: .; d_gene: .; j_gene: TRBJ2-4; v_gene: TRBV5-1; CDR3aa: CASSGENIQYF; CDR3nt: TGCGCCAGCAGCGGGGAGAACATTCAGTACTTC
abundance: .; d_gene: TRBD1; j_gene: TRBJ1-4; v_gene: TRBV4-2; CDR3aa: CASSQEGQGGKLFF; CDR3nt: TGTGCCAGCAGCCAAGAAGGACAGGGAGGTAAACTGTTTTTT
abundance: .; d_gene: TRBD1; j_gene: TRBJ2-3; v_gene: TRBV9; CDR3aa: CASSFRDRGGDTQYF; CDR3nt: TGTGCCAGCAGCTTCCGGGACAGGGGTGGAGATACGCAGTATTTT
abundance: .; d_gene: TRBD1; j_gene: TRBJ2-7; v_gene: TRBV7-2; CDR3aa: CASSLVGQAYEQYF; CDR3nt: TGTGCCAGCAGCTTAGTGGGACAGGCCTACGAGCAGTACTTC
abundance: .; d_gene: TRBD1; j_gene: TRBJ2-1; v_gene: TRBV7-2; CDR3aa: CASSLRSNGQGRHEQFF; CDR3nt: TGTGCCAGCAGCTTGCGCTCTAATGGACAGGGACGCCATGAGCAGTTCTTC
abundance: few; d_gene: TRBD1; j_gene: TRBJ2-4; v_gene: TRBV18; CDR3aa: CASSQTGGGLNIQYF; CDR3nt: TGTGCCAGCTCACAAACAGGGGGCGGATTAAACATTCAGTACTTC
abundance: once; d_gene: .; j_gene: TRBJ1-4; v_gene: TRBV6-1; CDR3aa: CASSERPTNEKLFF; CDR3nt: TGTGCCAGCAGTGAAAGACCAACTAATGAAAAACTGTTTTTT
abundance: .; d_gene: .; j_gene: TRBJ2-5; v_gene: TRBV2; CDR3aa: CASSLTGTTQYF; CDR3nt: TGTGCCAGCAGTTTGACAGGAACGACCCAGTACTTC
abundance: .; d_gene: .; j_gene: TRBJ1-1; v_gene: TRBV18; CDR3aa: CASLATTGTAEAFF; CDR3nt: TGTGCCAGCTTAGCTACCACGGGGACCGCTGAAGCTTTCTTT
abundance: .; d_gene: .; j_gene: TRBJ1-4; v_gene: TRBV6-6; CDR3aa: CASSLPRQDEKLFF; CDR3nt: TGTGCCAGCAGTTTGCCGCGACAGGATGAAAAACTGTTTTTT
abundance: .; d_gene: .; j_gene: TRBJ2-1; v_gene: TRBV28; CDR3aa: CASKWTGADRRNEQFF; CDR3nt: TGTGCCAGCAAGTGGACGGGGGCGGACAGGAGGAATGAGCAGTTCTTC
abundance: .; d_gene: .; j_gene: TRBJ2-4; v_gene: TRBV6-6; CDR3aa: CASSRGQGSNIQYF; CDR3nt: TGTGCCAGCAGTCGCGGGCAGGGGAGCAACATTCAGTACTTC
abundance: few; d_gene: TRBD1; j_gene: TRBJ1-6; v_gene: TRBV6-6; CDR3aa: CASSPGQGAFVSLHF; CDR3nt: TGTGCCAGCAGCCCGGGACAGGGGGCGTTCGTCTCCCTCCACTTT
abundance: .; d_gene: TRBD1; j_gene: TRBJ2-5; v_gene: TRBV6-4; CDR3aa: CASSDRLRDRIQETQYF; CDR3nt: TGTGCCAGCAGTGATAGACTCCGGGACAGGATCCAAGAGACCCAGTACTTC
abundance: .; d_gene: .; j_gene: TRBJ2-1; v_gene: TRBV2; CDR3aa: CASSLTRQGGENEQFF; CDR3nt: TGTGCCAGCAGTTTGACCCGACAGGGAGGAGAGAATGAGCAGTTCTTC
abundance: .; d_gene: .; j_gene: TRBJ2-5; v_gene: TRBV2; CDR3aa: CASSEATIGTQYF; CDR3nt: TGTGCCAGCAGTGAAGCGACTATCGGGACCCAGTACTTC
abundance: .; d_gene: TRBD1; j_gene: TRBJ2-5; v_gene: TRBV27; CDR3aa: CASRSTGTGSWETQYF; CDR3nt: TGTGCCAGCAGATCGACTGGGACAGGGTCTTGGGAGACCCAGTACTTC
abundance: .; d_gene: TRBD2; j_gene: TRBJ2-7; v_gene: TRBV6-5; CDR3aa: CASRNSGRAYHEQYF; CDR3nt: TGTGCCAGCAGGAATAGCGGGAGAGCCTACCACGAGCAGTACTTC
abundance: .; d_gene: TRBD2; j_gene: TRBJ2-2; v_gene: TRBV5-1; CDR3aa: CASSLRLAGGSTGELFF; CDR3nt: TGCGCCAGCAGCTTGAGGCTAGCGGGGGGGAGCACCGGGGAGCTGTTTTTT
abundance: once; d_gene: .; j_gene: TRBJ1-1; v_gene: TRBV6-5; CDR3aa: CASSPTTGNTEAFF; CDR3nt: TGTGCCAGCAGCCCGACGACAGGGAACACTGAAGCTTTCTTT
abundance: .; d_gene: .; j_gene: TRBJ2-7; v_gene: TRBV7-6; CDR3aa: CASSLDTTGAGGQYF; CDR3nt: TGTGCCAGCAGCTTAGACACGACGGGGGCCGGGGGGCAGTACTTC
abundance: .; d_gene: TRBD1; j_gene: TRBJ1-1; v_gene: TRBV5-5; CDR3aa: CASSWTGQGTEAFF; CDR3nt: TGTGCCAGCAGCTGGACAGGTCAAGGCACTGAAGCTTTCTTT
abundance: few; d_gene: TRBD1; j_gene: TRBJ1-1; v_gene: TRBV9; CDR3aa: CASSQGGNTEAFF; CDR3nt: TGTGCCAGCAGCCAGGGGGGGAACACTGAAGCTTTCTTT
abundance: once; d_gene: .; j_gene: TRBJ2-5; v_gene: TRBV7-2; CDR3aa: CASSFKWYQETQYF; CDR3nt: TGTGCCAGCAGCTTCAAGTGGTACCAAGAGACCCAGTACTTC
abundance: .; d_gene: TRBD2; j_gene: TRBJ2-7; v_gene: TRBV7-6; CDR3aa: CASSLVGGGRANEQYF; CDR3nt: TGTGCCAGCAGCTTAGTAGGGGGCGGGAGGGCCAACGAGCAGTACTTC
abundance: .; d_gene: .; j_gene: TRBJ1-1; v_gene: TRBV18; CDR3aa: CASSPPSKVFAEAFF; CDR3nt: TGTGCCAGCTCACCACCGAGTAAAGTCTTTGCCGAGGCTTTCTTT